Following are 21 T cell receptor beta chains from one sample sequenced in a study of cytomegalovirus exposure and HLA in healthy donors (dated by TCRdb to 2016 to 2017). Library preparation used the immunoSEQ multiplex PCR assay. For the multiplex PCR, a mixture combining 60 forward primers for TCR Vbeta segments and 13 reverse primers for TCR Jbeta segments was used. TCRdb took this table from immuneACCESS and kept in-frame rearrangements with V and J called. Such tables lack part of the clones; where checked against another copy, unresolved V genes explain under half of the gap, and the rest is unexplained. In this sample the table shows 130,000 to 150,000 clones, about 80% of which occur a single time. The biggest ten clones account for less than 3% of the sample. Specimen: PBMCs. The receptors stem from a female donor in good health and CMV-seronegative.

The V and J genes are TRBV10-3 and TRBJ1-1; TRBD1 matches 9 bases. Germline assignment: CDR1 ENHRY and CDR2 SYGVKD. This CDR3 is 15 amino acids long. V lost 10 bases, J lost 4 bases, and 13 bases stayed unmatched. The CDR3 region is CATSGTGKGVTEAFF. The CDR3 nucleotides are TGTGCCACCTCAGGGACAGGGAAGGGTGTCACTGAAGCTTTCTTT.

The rearrangement uses TRBV5-4 and TRBJ1-6; D unclear. Looked up from germline, CDR1 is SGHNT and CDR2 is YYREEE (reference sequence). This CDR3 is built from 14 residues. The V gene lost 4 bases and the J gene lost 7 bases, with 12 bases spanning the gap. The CDR3 spells CASSNERQNSPLHF. CDR3 nucleotide sequence: TGTGCCAGCAGCAACGAGCGGCAAAATTCACCCCTCCACTTT.

This chain uses TRBV5-1 with TRBJ2-1; 14 bases map to TRBD2. After removal of 6 bases from V and 10 bases from J, the junction contained 9 bases not matched to a gene. Germline values: CDR1 SGHRS, CDR2 YFSETQ. The CDR3 extends over 15 amino acids. The CDR3 region has the DNA TGCGCCAGCAAATCGGGACTAGCGGGAGTCTGGGAGCAGTTCTTC. Amino acid sequence: CASKSGLAGVWEQFF.

The CDR3 spells CAISEGGGRQGPHKNSYNEQFF. Here the CDR3 DNA reads TGTGCCATCAGTGAGGGAGGGGGTAGACAGGGTCCCCATAAAAACTCCTACAATGAGCAGTTCTTC. V is TRBV10-3 and J is TRBJ2-1, with D tentatively TRBD1 (7 bases). The V and J ends lost 2 bases and 0 bases respectively, with 29 bases between them. This CDR3 is 22 amino acids long. Per the germline V gene, CDR1 is ENHRY and CDR2 is SYGVKD.

This chain's CDR3 is CASSLAAGEAFF. CDR3 sequence (DNA): TGCGCCAGCAGCTTGGCGGCAGGGGAAGCTTTCTTT. The chain has TRBV5-1 and TRBJ1-1; maybe TRBD1 (5 bases). Germline CDR1 reads SGHRS; CDR2 reads YFSETQ. V was cut by 0 bases and J by 8 bases, with 8 bases left in between. The length of the CDR3 is 12 residues.

J is TRBJ2-5 and V is TRBV19; 14 bases map to TRBD2. CDR1 LNHDA and CDR2 SQIVND come from the germline V gene (reference sequence). There are 16 residues in the CDR3. V was clipped by 7 bases and J by 2 bases; unmatched bases: 6. CDR3 amino acids: CASKGLAGDSQETQYF. The CDR3 DNA reads as TGTGCCAGTAAGGGACTAGCGGGAGACAGTCAAGAGACCCAGTACTTC.

V and J are TRBV15 and TRBJ1-5; TRBD1 matches at 8 bases. The CDR3 length is 14 residues. Unmatched junction bases numbered 6, after V lost 5 bases and J lost 6 bases. Germline lookup yields CDR1 LNHNV and CDR2 YYDKDF (reference sequence). In DNA, the CDR3 is TGTGCCACCAGCGGGGACAGGATCGGTCAGCCCCAGCATTTT. Its translation is CATSGDRIGQPQHF.

This clone was counted only a few times. J is TRBJ2-1 and V is TRBV7-8; D perhaps matches TRBD2 (7 bases). The germline gives CDR1 SGHVS, CDR2 FQNEAQ. V lost 5 bases, J lost 4 bases, and 15 bases lay in between. The CDR3 consists of 15 residues. The CDR3 protein is CASSRRGARYNEQFF. The CDR3 bases are TGTGCCAGCAGCCGCCGGGGGGCGCGGTACAATGAGCAGTTCTTC.

The V and J genes are TRBV5-1 and TRBJ2-5; 12 bases are a match to TRBD2. Looked up from germline, CDR1 is SGHRS and CDR2 is YFSETQ. This CDR3 contains 17 residues. V lost 0 bases, J lost 3 bases, and 6 bases stayed unmatched. This chain's CDR3 is CASSLDSSGGAEETQYF. As DNA, the CDR3 is TGCGCCAGCAGCTTGGACTCTAGCGGGGGGGCCGAAGAGACCCAGTACTTC.

The rearrangement links TRBV2 to TRBJ2-1; 8 bases are a match to TRBD2. Per the germline V gene, CDR1 is SNHLY and CDR2 is FYNNEI. J was trimmed by 3 bases and V by 7 bases; bases with no gene match: 5. This CDR3 has 14 residues. In nucleotides, the CDR3 is TGTGCCAGCAAAGCGCGGGAGGACTACAATGAGCAGTTCTTC. It yields the protein CASKAREDYNEQFF.

The CDR3 loop reads CASSSLGNTIYF. CDR3 bases: TGTGCCAGCAGCTCCCTAGGAAACACCATATATTTT. V is TRBV11-2 and J is TRBJ1-3, with D unclear. The CDR3 sequence is 12 residues long. Between the trimmed V and J ends, which lost 4 bases and 4 bases, there was a span of 5 bases. The germline V gene encodes CDR1 SGHAT and CDR2 FQNNGV.

This clone was counted once. V usage is TRBV7-3 and J usage is TRBJ1-1; D unclear. Deletions cut 5 bases from V and 6 bases from J, with 13 bases between. Germline CDR1 reads SGHTA; CDR2 reads FQGTGA. This CDR3 region has 13 residues. CDR3 loop: CASSTTKRSEAFF. The CDR3 DNA sequence: TGTGCCAGCAGCACTACGAAACGGTCTGAAGCTTTCTTT.

This clone was recorded once. CDR3 in amino acids: CASSEAVQGAGEQFF. As DNA, the CDR3 is TGTGCCAGCAGTGAAGCGGTACAGGGGGCGGGTGAGCAGTTCTTC. The chain is built from TRBV6-1 and TRBJ2-1, with TRBD1 matching over 9 bases. V lost 0 bases and J lost 9; bases outside the gene matches: 6. This CDR3 spans 15 amino acids. CDR1 and CDR2 from the germline V gene are MNHNS and SASEGT.

The gene calls are TRBV27 and TRBJ1-2, with TRBD1 matching 8 bases. J gave up 4 bases and V 1 base, and 5 bases lay outside the gene matches. Germline V lookup: CDR1 MNHEY, CDR2 SMNVEV (reference sequence). This CDR3 has 15 amino acids. This chain's CDR3 is CASSLFMGQVYGYTF. The CDR3 coding sequence is TGTGCCAGCAGTTTATTCATGGGACAGGTCTATGGCTACACCTTC.

This clone has a handful of counts. The chain recombines TRBV6-5 with TRBJ2-7; no reliable D call. The germline gives CDR1 MNHEY, CDR2 SVGAGI. The CDR3 length is 14 residues. The V and J ends lost 2 bases and 2 bases respectively, with 10 bases between them. CDR3 residues: CASSYRGPTYEQYF. DNA of the CDR3: TGTGCCAGCAGTTACAGAGGCCCAACCTACGAGCAGTACTTC.

This clone appeared a few times. The chain employs TRBV7-9 and TRBJ1-1, with a possible D match to TRBD1 (6 bases). The CDR3 is made up of 15 amino acids. Germline assignment: CDR1 SEHNR and CDR2 FQNEAQ (reference sequence). The V gene lost 1 base and the J gene lost 1 base, with 10 bases spanning the gap. CDR3 amino acids: CASSLGGQGNTEAFF. Written as DNA, the CDR3 is TGTGCCAGCAGCTTAGGGGGGCAGGGGAACACTGAAGCTTTCTTT.

J is TRBJ2-7 and V is TRBV19, with 14 bases that match TRBD2. This CDR3 has 18 amino acids. Germline V gives CDR1 LNHDA, CDR2 SQIVND (reference sequence). Trimming took 6 bases from V and 7 from J; bases not matched to a gene: 17. In DNA, the CDR3 is TGTGCCAGTAGCGACGGACTAGCGGGGGGCCCACTCCTACGAGAGCAGTACTTC. Protein product: CASSDGLAGGPLLREQYF.

This chain links TRBV5-4 with TRBJ2-3, with 9 bases lining up with TRBD2. V shed 1 base and J 5 bases; nucleotides not matched to a gene: 11. Germline CDR1 reads SGHNT; CDR2 reads YYREEE (reference sequence). The CDR3 has 17 amino acids. This CDR3 is CASSLYSSGKGVDTQYF. The CDR3, as DNA: TGTGCCAGCAGCTTGTATTCTAGCGGGAAGGGTGTAGATACGCAGTATTTT.

The J gene is TRBJ2-5, the V gene TRBV7-6, with a possible D match to TRBD2 (7 bases). Germline CDR1 SGHVS, CDR2 FNYEAQ. This CDR3 is 13 amino acids long. V lost 3 bases, J lost 4 bases, and 9 bases lay in between. CDR3 DNA: TGTGCCAGCAGCTTGGGGGGGCGAGAGACCCAGTACTTC. It codes for CASSLGGRETQYF.

This clone was observed a few times. This chain connects TRBV5-1 to TRBJ2-2, with D tentatively TRBD2 (6 bases). The germline CDR1 and CDR2 sequences are SGHRS and YFSETQ. V was clipped by 1 base and J by 3 bases, with 10 bases between them. The CDR3 sequence is 15 residues long. The CDR3 reads CASSLTGGHTGELFF. The CDR3 DNA follows: TGCGCCAGCAGCTTGACAGGAGGGCACACCGGGGAGCTGTTTTTT.

The chain links TRBV9 to TRBJ2-7; TRBD1 agrees at 9 bases. V shed 0 bases and J 6 bases; nucleotides not matched to a gene: 10. Per the germline V gene, CDR1 is SGDLS and CDR2 is YYNGEE. This CDR3 comprises 16 residues. DNA for the CDR3: TGTGCCAGCAGCGTAGGAGGCCGGACAGGGGTAGCCGAGCAGTACTTC. Translating it yields CASSVGGRTGVAEQYF. The full variable domain, rest sourced from reference TRBV9 and TRBJ2-7, is DSGVTQTPKHLITATGQRVTLRCSPRSGDLSVYWYQQSLDQGLQFLIQYYNGEERAKGNILERFSAQQFPDLHSELNLSSLELGDSALYFCASSVGGRTGVAEQYFGPGTRLTVT.